This T cell receptor beta chain was obtained from a study of blood T cell repertoires in COVID-19. Whole-study context: Both acute and convalescent COVID-19 samples were obtained from the United States, Italy and Spain.

Trimming took 3 bases from V and 5 from J, leaving 12 bases between them. Germline CDR1 and CDR2: LGHDT and YNNKEL (reference sequence). The CDR3 spans 14 residues. The repertoire was sequenced with immunoSEQ multiplex PCR; TCRdb's copy has only in-frame clones and lacks some. The repertoire holds around 130,000 clones, with 82% as singletons. Sequenced material: peripheral blood. The chain carries TRBV3-1 (or the pseudogene TRBV3-2) and TRBJ2-3; D may be TRBD1 (6 bases). The sequence was obtained from a woman aged 70-85 years with acute or convalescent COVID-19. CDR3 region: CASSQTGSIDTQYF. The CDR3 DNA reads TGTGCCAGCAGCCAGACAGGTTCTATAGATACGCAGTATTTT.